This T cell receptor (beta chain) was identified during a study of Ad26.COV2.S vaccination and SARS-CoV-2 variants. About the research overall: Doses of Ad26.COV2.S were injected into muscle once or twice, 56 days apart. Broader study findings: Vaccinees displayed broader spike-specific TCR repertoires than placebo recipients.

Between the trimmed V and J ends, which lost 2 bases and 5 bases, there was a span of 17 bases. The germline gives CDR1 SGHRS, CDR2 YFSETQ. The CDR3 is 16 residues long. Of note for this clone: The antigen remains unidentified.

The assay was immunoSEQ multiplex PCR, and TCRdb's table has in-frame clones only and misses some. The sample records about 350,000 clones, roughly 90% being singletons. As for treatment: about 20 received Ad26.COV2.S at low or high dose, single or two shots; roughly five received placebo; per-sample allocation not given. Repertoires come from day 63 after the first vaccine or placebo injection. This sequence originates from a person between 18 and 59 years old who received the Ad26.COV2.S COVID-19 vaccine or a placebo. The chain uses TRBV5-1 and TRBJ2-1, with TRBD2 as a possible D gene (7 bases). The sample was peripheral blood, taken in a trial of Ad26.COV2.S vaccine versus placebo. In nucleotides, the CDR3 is TGCGCCAGCAGCTTAAGGGCGCGGGGGACAAACAATGAGCAGTTCTTC. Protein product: CASSLRARGTNNEQFF.